Sequencing of this T cell receptor (beta chain) was carried out in a study of cytomegalovirus exposure and HLA in healthy donors. Germline-derived CDR1 and CDR2 are MDHEN and SYDVKM. The germline V and J ends were trimmed by 8 bases and 4 bases, with 11 bases remaining between them. The CDR3 spans 12 residues. This clone was picked up a small number of times. Researchers ran the PCR with 60 Vbeta and 13 Jbeta primers. The repertoire was sequenced with immunoSEQ multiplex PCR; TCRdb's copy has only in-frame clones and lacks some. The table records approximately 180,000 clones, approximately 12% of them present only once.

The clonotype originates from a man aged 50 or older in good health and CMV-seropositive. The gene calls are TRBV28 and TRBJ1-2; possibly TRBD1 for D (5 bases). Specimen: PBMCs. The CDR3: CASWGILYGYTF. The CDR3, as DNA: TGTGCCAGCTGGGGCATTCTCTATGGCTACACCTTC.